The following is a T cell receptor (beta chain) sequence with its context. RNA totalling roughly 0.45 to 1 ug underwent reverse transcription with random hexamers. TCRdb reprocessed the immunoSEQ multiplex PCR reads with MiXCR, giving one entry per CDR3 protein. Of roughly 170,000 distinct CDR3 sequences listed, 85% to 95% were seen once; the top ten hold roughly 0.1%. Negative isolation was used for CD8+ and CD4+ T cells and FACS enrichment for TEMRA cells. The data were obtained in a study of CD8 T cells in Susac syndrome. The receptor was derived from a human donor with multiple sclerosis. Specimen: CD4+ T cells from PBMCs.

The CDR3 loop is CASSFRGQKNTEAFF. Here the CDR3 DNA reads TGTGCCAGCAGCTTCAGGGGGCAGAAGAACACTGAAGCTTTCTTT. The genes are TRBV5-6 and TRBJ1-1; 8 positions agree with TRBD1. The CDR3 contains 15 residues. Germline trimming cut 2 bases from V and 1 base from J; bases unmatched to any gene: 4. CDR1 is SGHDT, CDR2 YYEEEE, per germline.